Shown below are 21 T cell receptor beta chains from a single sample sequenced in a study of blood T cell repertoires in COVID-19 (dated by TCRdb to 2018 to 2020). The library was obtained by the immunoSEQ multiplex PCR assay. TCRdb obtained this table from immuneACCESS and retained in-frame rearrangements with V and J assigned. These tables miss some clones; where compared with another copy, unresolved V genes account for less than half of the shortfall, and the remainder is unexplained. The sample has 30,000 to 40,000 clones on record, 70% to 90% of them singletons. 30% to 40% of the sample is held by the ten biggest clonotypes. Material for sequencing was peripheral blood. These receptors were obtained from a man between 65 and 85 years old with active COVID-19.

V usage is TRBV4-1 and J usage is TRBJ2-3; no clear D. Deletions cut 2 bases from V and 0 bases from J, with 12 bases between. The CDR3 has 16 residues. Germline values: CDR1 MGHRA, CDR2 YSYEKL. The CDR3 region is CASSQSSTSSTDTQYF. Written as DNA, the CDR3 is TGCGCCAGCAGCCAATCCTCTACTTCAAGCACAGATACGCAGTATTTT.

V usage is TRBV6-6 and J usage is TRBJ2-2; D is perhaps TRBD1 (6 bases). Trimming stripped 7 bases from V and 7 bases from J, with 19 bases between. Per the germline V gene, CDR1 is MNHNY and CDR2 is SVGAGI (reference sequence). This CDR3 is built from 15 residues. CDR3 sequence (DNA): TGTGCCAGCAACGAACAGGGAATGATTAACGGGGAGCTGTTTTTT. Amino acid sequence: CASNEQGMINGELFF.

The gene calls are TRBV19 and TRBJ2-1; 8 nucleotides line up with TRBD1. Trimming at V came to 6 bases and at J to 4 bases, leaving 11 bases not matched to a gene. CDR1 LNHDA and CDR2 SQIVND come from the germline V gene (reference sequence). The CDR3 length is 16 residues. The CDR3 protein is CASSKRQGTGYNEQFF. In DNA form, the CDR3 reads TGTGCCAGTAGCAAACGACAGGGGACCGGGTACAATGAGCAGTTCTTC.

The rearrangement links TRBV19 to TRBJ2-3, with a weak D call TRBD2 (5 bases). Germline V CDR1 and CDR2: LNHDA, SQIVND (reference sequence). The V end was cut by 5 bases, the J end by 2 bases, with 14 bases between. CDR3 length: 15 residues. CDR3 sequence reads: CASSFGLGHTDTQYF. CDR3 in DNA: TGTGCCAGTAGTTTCGGACTTGGGCACACAGATACGCAGTATTTT.

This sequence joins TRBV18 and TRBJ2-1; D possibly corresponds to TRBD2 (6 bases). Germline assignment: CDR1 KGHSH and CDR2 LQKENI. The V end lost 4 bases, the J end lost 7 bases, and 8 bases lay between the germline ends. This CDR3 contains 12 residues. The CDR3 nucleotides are TGTGCCAGCTCACGCGGGACTAATGAGCAGTTCTTC. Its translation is CASSRGTNEQFF.

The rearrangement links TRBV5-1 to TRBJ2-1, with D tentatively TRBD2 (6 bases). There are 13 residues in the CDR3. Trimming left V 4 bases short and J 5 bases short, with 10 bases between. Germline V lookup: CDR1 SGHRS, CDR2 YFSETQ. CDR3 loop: CASSAGLHNEQFF. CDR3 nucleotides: TGCGCCAGCAGCGCGGGACTGCACAATGAGCAGTTCTTC.

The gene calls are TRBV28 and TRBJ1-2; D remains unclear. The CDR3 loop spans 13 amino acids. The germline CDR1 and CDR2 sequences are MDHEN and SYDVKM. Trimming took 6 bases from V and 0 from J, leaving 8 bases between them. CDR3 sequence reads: CASRITANYGYTF. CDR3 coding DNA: TGTGCCAGCAGGATAACTGCTAACTATGGCTACACCTTC.

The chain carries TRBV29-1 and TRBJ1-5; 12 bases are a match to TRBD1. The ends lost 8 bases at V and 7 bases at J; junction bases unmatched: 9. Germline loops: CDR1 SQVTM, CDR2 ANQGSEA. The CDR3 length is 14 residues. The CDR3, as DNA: TGCAGCTCCTCGGGGGGGACAGGGGGCCAGCCCCAGCATTTT. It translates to CSSSGGTGGQPQHF.

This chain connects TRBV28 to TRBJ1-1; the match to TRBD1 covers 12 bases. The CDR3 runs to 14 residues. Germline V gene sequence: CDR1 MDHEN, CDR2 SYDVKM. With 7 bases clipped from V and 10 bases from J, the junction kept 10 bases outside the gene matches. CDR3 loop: CASTIIGTGGRAFF. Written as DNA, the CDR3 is TGTGCCAGCACCATAATCGGGACAGGGGGCCGAGCTTTCTTT.

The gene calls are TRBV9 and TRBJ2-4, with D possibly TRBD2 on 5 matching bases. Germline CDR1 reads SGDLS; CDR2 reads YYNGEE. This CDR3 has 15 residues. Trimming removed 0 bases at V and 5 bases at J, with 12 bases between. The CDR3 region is CASSVAGNSQNIQYF. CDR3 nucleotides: TGTGCCAGCAGCGTAGCGGGGAACTCTCAAAACATTCAGTACTTC.

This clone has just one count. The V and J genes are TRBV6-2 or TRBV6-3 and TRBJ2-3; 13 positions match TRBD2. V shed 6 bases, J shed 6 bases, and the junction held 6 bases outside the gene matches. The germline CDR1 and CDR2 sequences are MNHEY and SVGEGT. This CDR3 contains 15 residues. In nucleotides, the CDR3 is TGTGCCAGCAGCCAAGGGACTAGCGGGGCCGATACGCAGTATTTT. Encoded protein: CASSQGTSGADTQYF.

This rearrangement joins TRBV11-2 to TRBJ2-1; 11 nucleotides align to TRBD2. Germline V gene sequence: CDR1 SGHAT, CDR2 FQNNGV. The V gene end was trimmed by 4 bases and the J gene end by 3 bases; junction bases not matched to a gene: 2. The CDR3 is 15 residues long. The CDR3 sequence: CASSSSGGYYNEQFF. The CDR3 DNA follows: TGTGCCAGCAGCTCTAGCGGGGGGTACTACAATGAGCAGTTCTTC.

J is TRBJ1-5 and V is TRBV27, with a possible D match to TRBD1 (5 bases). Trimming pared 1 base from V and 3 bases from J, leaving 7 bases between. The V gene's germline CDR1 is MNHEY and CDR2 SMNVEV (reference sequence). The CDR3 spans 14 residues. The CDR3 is CASSLLGPNQPQHF. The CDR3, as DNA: TGTGCCAGCAGTTTATTGGGGCCCAATCAGCCCCAGCATTTT.

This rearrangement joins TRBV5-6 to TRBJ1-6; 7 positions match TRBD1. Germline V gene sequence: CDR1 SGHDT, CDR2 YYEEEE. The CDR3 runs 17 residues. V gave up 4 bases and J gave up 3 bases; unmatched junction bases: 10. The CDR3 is CASSIGQAGSYNSPLHF. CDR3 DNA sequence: TGTGCCAGCAGCATAGGACAGGCTGGGAGCTATAATTCACCCCTCCACTTT.

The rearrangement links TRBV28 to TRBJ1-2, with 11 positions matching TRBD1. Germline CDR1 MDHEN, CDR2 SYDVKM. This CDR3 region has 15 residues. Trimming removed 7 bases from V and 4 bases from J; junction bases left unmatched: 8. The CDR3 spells CASTRGDRGFYGYTF. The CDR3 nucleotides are TGTGCCAGCACTAGAGGGGACAGGGGGTTCTATGGCTACACCTTC.

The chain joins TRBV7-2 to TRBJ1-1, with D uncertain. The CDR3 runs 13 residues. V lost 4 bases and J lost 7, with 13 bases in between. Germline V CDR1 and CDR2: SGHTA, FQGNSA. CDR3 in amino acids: CASSSGPQDEAFF. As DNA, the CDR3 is TGTGCCAGCAGCTCAGGCCCCCAGGATGAAGCTTTCTTT.

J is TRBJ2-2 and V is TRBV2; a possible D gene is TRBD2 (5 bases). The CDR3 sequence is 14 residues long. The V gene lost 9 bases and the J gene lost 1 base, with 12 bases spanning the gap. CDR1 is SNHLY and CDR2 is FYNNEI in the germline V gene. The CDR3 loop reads CASSGSKNTGELFF. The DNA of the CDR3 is TGTGCCAGTTCGGGGAGTAAGAACACCGGGGAGCTGTTTTTT.

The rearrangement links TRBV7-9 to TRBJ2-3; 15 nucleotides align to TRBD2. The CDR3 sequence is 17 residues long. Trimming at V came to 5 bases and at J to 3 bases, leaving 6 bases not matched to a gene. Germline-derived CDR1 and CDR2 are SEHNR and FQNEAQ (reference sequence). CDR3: CASSARTSGRATDTQYF. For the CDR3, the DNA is TGTGCCAGCAGCGCCCGGACTAGCGGGAGGGCGACAGATACGCAGTATTTT.

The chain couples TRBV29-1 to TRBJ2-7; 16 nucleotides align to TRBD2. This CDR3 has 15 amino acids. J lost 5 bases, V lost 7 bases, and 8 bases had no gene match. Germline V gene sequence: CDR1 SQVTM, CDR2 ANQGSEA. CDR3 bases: TGCAGCGCCCGGGGACTAGCGGGAGGGTTAGACGAGCAGTACTTC. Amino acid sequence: CSARGLAGGLDEQYF.

The DNA of the CDR3 is TGTGCCAGCAGCTTAGCTCGTACTAGCAATGAGCAGTTCTTC. Translated, it gives CASSLARTSNEQFF. The chain combines TRBV7-2 with TRBJ2-1, with D perhaps matching TRBD2 (5 bases). In germline, CDR1 is SGHTA, CDR2 FQGNSA. The CDR3 is 14 amino acids. Trimming shortened V by 0 bases and J by 6 bases, and 9 bases separated the two germline ends.

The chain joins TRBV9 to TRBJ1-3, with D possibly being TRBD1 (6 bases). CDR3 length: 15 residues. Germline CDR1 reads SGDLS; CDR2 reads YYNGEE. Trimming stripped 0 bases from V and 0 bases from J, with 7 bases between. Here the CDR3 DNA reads TGTGCCAGCAGCGTAGGAGGGGGCTCTGGAAACACCATATATTTT. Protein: CASSVGGGSGNTIYF.